The 3 T cell receptor beta chains below come from one sample, sequenced in a study of tissue T cells after allogeneic stem cell transplantation. Some clones are missing from TCRdb's copy, which holds only in-frame ones; the method was immunoSEQ multiplex PCR. Of over 2,500 clones in the sample, more than 40% were seen once. Described time point: mouse harvest day 14 after allogeneic transplant. Each mouse received 10^7 T-cell-depleted marrow cells plus 10^6 splenic CD5+ T cells by tail vein. Sequencing used gut tissue. The receptors here all came from a female BALB/c mouse given C57BL/6 T cells with graft-versus-host disease after an allogeneic hematopoietic cell transplant.

As concerns this clone: Germline and genes: mouse. Partial CDR3 DNA: TGCACCTGCAGTGCATATAGTCAGGCTCCGCTT. Translating it yields CTCSAYSQAPL. From start to end, the CDR3 is CTCSAYSQAPLF. The chain is built from TRBV1 and TRBJ1-5; no clear D gene. The read ends 1 residue early relative to the CDR3; the germline J gene fills the gap. This CDR3 is 12 amino acids long. The V gene lost 2 bases and the J gene lost 7 bases, with 6 bases spanning the gap. Per germline, CDR1 NSQYPW and CDR2 LRSPGD (reference sequence).

A note on this clone: Genes and germline are mouse. The CDR3 end lies 1 residue beyond the end of the read and is filled in from the germline J gene. The chain joins TRBV3 to TRBJ2-2, with 9 bases fitting TRBD2. This CDR3 has 15 residues. The V gene's germline CDR1 is SNHLY and CDR2 FYNGKV (reference sequence). The ends lost 5 bases at V and 1 base at J; junction bases unmatched: 2. The CDR3 sequence is CASSQTGGNTGQLYF. CDR3 bases read: TGTGCCAGCAGCCAGACTGGGGGAAACACCGGGCAGCTCTAC.

This clone was seen more than once but under ten times. Gene names refer to mouse genes. The CDR3 goes on 1 residue after the read ends, and that part is filled in from the germline J gene. The chain uses TRBV26 and TRBJ2-5, with a possible D match to TRBD1 (6 bases). Germline values: CDR1 KGHPV, CDR2 FQNQEV (reference sequence). This CDR3 has 13 amino acids. V was shortened by 4 bases and J by 1 base, with 6 bases between the two germline ends. The covered CDR3 bases are TGTGCCAGCAGTCGACAGGACCAAGACACCCAGTAC. Its protein product is CASSRQDQDTQY. The whole CDR3 protein reads CASSRQDQDTQYF.